This TCR beta chain was obtained from a study of cytotoxic CD8 clonotypes in ibrutinib-treated CLL. Germline V gene data show CDR1 as MGHDK and CDR2 as SYGVNS. This CDR3 region has 12 residues. V lost 5 bases and J lost 9; bases outside the gene matches: 7. Profiled with immunoSEQ multiplex PCR; TCRdb holds only in-frame clones, not every one. The sample has over 200,000 clones, just over 70% seen once; the top ten hold 5.9%. The TCR sequence derives from a human donor with chronic lymphocytic leukemia. The chain couples TRBV25-1 to TRBJ2-7; TRBD1 matches at 7 bases. The sequencing used PBMCs, collected after 12 months of ibrutinib treatment. Here the CDR3 reads CASSRTGKMQYF. The CDR3, as DNA: TGTGCCAGCAGTCGGACAGGCAAGATGCAGTACTTC.